This T cell receptor (beta chain) was sequenced during a study of cytomegalovirus exposure and HLA in healthy donors. Findings and caveats of the study: In a later analysis, specific HLA alleles were associated with 15,000 to 20,000 TCR beta sequences at a 0.05 false discovery rate.

The CDR3 runs 14 residues. Germline values: CDR1 GTSNPN, CDR2 SVGIG (reference sequence). V was clipped by 2 bases and J by 6 bases, with 14 bases between them. The study ran its PCR with 60 Vbeta and 13 Jbeta primers. TCRdb keeps only in-frame clones here, not all; method: immunoSEQ multiplex PCR. The sample has around 150,000 clones, roughly three quarters seen once. As for this clone: Its specificity is unknown.

Sequencing used PBMCs. This clonotype originated in a woman between 40 and 55 years old in good health and CMV-seronegative. The chain is built from TRBV30 and TRBJ1-5; tentative D call: TRBD1 (6 bases). CDR3 in amino acids: CAWSITGKSQPQHF. The CDR3 DNA reads as TGTGCCTGGAGTATTACAGGGAAGAGTCAGCCCCAGCATTTT. Combining the CDR3 with reference TRBV30 and TRBJ1-5 gives the whole variable domain SQTIHQWPATLVQPVGSPLSLECTVEGTSNPNLYWYRQAAGRGLQLLFYSVGIGQISSEVPQNLSASRPQDRQFILSSKKLLLSDSGFYLCAWSITGKSQPQHFGDGTRLSIL.